One sample yielded the 28 T cell receptor beta chains listed below, sequenced in a study of T and B cells in COVID-19 patients. TRB rearrangements were amplified by multiplex PCR with BIOMED2 TRB-A/B primers. TCRdb reprocessed the multiplex PCR reads with MiXCR, giving one entry per CDR3 protein. The repertoire consists of about 700 distinct CDR3 sequences, with over 25% occurring once and the leading ten covering roughly two fifths. From blood, 250-500 ng of genomic DNA served as TRB template. Specimen: blood. The receptors shown here come from a human donor with active COVID-19. The donor label of this sample is uncertain.

The V gene is TRBV19, the J gene TRBJ2-2, with 9 bases identical to TRBD2. CDR1 LNHDA and CDR2 SQIVND come from the germline V gene (reference sequence). Unmatched junction bases numbered 11, after V lost 7 bases and J lost 5 bases. This CDR3 is 16 amino acids long. CDR3 protein: CASNRVAGDGTGELFF. The CDR3 DNA is TGTGCCAGTAATCGGGTAGCGGGAGACGGGACCGGGGAGCTGTTTTTT.

This chain uses TRBV29-1 with TRBJ2-7, with 8 bases aligning to TRBD1. The CDR3 length is 13 residues. Per germline, CDR1 SQVTM and CDR2 ANQGSEA. V dropped 1 base and J dropped 3; count of bases not matched to a gene: 2. CDR3 in DNA: TGCAGCGTTGAAGGGACAGGGAACTACGAGCAGTACTTC. It specifies CSVEGTGNYEQYF.

The table lists this clonotype with many counts. This chain joins TRBV7-9 and TRBJ2-1; D ambiguous. CDR3 size: 11 residues. Germline CDR1 is SEHNR and CDR2 is FQNEAQ (reference sequence). Trimming pared 7 bases from V and 7 bases from J, leaving 8 bases between. The CDR3 region is CASTPGNEQFF. The DNA of the CDR3 is TGTGCCAGCACCCCCGGGAATGAGCAGTTCTTC.

This clonotype is classed as medium-sized. The V gene is TRBV5-4, the J gene TRBJ2-5; 14 bases map to TRBD2. With 3 bases clipped from V and 1 base from J, the junction kept 5 bases outside the gene matches. Germline V gene data show CDR1 as SGHNT and CDR2 as YYREEE (reference sequence). The CDR3 is 17 amino acids. The CDR3 spells CASSSKGLAGAQETQYF. The CDR3 DNA reads TGTGCCAGCAGCTCAAAGGGACTAGCGGGGGCCCAAGAGACCCAGTACTTC.

This clonotype has only a few counts. This sequence joins TRBV7-3 and TRBJ2-1; either TRBD1 or TRBD2 may supply D (5 bases each). CDR3 length: 15 amino acids. The V end was cut by 5 bases, the J end by 4 bases, with 15 bases between. Germline loops: CDR1 SGHTA, CDR2 FQGTGA. The CDR3 sequence: CASSPSSGAYNEQFF. CDR3 DNA: TGTGCCAGCAGCCCATCCTCCGGGGCTTACAATGAGCAGTTCTTC. The complete variable domain, with remaining parts taken from reference TRBV7-3 and TRBJ2-1, reads GAGVSQTPSNKVTEKGKYVELRCDPISGHTALYWYRQSLGQGPEFLIYFQGTGAADDSGLPNDRFFAVRPEGSVSTLKIQRTERGDSAVYLCASSPSSGAYNEQFFGPGTRLTVL.

This clonotype is deemed large. V usage is TRBV19 and J usage is TRBJ2-5, with D perhaps matching TRBD1 (7 bases). CDR3 length: 16 amino acids. Trimming stripped 5 bases from V and 3 bases from J, with 19 bases between. The germline gives CDR1 LNHDA, CDR2 SQIVND (reference sequence). CDR3 in DNA: TGTGCCAGTAGTCCATTGGGCGGGACAGACGAAGAGACCCAGTACTTC. Its translation: CASSPLGGTDEETQYF.

By its share, this clonotype is medium-sized (0.01 to 0.1%). The chain combines TRBV4-3 with TRBJ1-2; TRBD1 matches 8 bases. The CDR3 runs 15 residues. The V segment lost 0 bases and the J segment 5 bases; nucleotides outside the gene matches: 5. Germline loops: CDR1 LGHNA, CDR2 YSLEER. The CDR3 is CASSQDSNRGYGYTF. The CDR3 DNA is TGCGCCAGCAGCCAAGATAGCAACAGGGGGTATGGCTACACCTTC.

This clonotype was counted between two and nine times. The chain is built from TRBV4-1 and TRBJ2-3, with 12 bases aligning to TRBD2. Looked up from germline, CDR1 is MGHRA and CDR2 is YSYEKL. The CDR3 has 16 amino acids. The trim removed 3 bases at V and 3 bases at J, leaving 4 bases unmatched. CDR3 region: CASSQSGTSGTDTQYF. Here the CDR3 DNA reads TGCGCCAGCAGCCAGTCCGGGACTAGCGGGACAGATACGCAGTATTTT.

At least ten counts were recorded for this clonotype. The V and J genes are TRBV20-1 and TRBJ1-1; no firm D call. Deletions cut 5 bases from V and 1 base from J, with 5 bases between. The CDR3 contains 11 residues. Germline CDR1 reads DFQATT; CDR2 reads SNEGSKA (reference sequence). This CDR3 is CSAPRNTEAFF. In DNA form, the CDR3 reads TGCAGTGCTCCCAGGAACACTGAAGCTTTCTTT.

This clonotype is deemed hyperexpanded. J is TRBJ2-1 and V is TRBV29-1; tentative D call: TRBD1 (6 bases). Trimming cost V 2 bases and J 4 bases, with 12 bases left between them. In germline, CDR1 is SQVTM, CDR2 ANQGSEA. The CDR3 runs to 14 residues. DNA of the CDR3: TGCAGCGTTGAACCCCAGGACAGATACAATGAGCAGTTCTTC. It specifies CSVEPQDRYNEQFF.

This clonotype was counted at least ten times. The J gene is TRBJ2-1, the V gene TRBV7-2; D is perhaps TRBD1 (6 bases). The V end lost 1 base, the J end lost 7 bases, and 14 bases lay between the germline ends. The germline V gene has CDR1 SGHTA and CDR2 FQGNSA. The CDR3 contains 15 residues. CDR3 bases: TGTGCCAGCAGCTTAGTCCCAGGGGTGATGAATGAGCAGTTCTTC. It encodes CASSLVPGVMNEQFF.

This clonotype counts as medium-sized (0.01 to 0.1%). The chain recombines TRBV27 with TRBJ2-7, with D uncertain. The germline V gene has CDR1 MNHEY and CDR2 SMNVEV (reference sequence). V lost 2 bases, J lost 2 bases, and 10 bases lay in between. The CDR3 spans 14 residues. CDR3 coding DNA: TGTGCCAGCAGTTTAATAGGGCAGCCCTACGAGCAGTACTTC. Translated, it gives CASSLIGQPYEQYF.

The chain employs TRBV28 and TRBJ1-5, with a weak D call TRBD1 (5 bases). The CDR3 sequence is 15 residues long. The V end was cut by 3 bases, the J end by 5 bases, with 14 bases between. The germline V gene encodes CDR1 MDHEN and CDR2 SYDVKM. The CDR3: CASSLNNRRDQPQHF. The CDR3 bases are TGTGCCAGCAGTTTGAATAACAGGAGGGATCAGCCCCAGCATTTT.

This clonotype is termed large. The V call is TRBV13, the J call TRBJ2-2; D may be TRBD1 or TRBD2 (5 bases each). Between the trimmed V and J ends, which lost 3 bases and 0 bases, there was a span of 14 bases. The CDR3 has 17 residues. Germline loops: CDR1 PRHDT, CDR2 FYEKMQ (reference sequence). The CDR3 loop reads CASSLEGDPTNTGELFF. The CDR3 DNA reads as TGTGCCAGCAGCTTGGAAGGGGACCCCACGAACACCGGGGAGCTGTTTTTT.

This rearrangement joins TRBV5-5 to TRBJ2-7; 10 positions agree with TRBD2. Germline values: CDR1 SGHKS, CDR2 YYEKEE (reference sequence). The CDR3 extends over 16 amino acids. V lost 4 bases, J lost 6 bases, and 13 bases stayed unmatched. CDR3 amino acids: CASSPDPAGGPGEQYF. The CDR3 DNA follows: TGTGCCAGCAGCCCAGACCCAGCGGGGGGGCCGGGCGAGCAGTACTTC.

The chain is built from TRBV6-5 and TRBJ2-1; 8 bases agree with TRBD2. Germline CDR1 MNHEY, CDR2 SVGAGI. CDR3 length equals 14 residues. With V trimmed by 5 bases and J by 14 bases, 14 bases remained unmatched. DNA for the CDR3: TGTGCCAGCAGTCCCCCCGGGACTAGGGGGGTTAAGTTCTTC. This gives the protein CASSPPGTRGVKFF.

A few counts support this clonotype. The chain joins TRBV11-2 to TRBJ1-1; TRBD1 is a possible D gene (6 bases). The germline CDR1 and CDR2 sequences are SGHAT and FQNNGV. Trimming left V 5 bases short and J 1 base short, with 8 bases between. The CDR3 extends over 13 amino acids. This CDR3 is CASSQQGNTEAFF. CDR3 coding DNA: TGTGCCAGCAGCCAACAGGGGAACACTGAAGCTTTCTTT.

Turning to this clonotype: A much larger clone differs by one base, so this may be a read error. This rearrangement joins TRBV11-2 to TRBJ2-7; D is possibly TRBD1 (6 bases). Germline CDR1 is SGHAT and CDR2 is FQNNGV. The V end was cut by 5 bases, the J end by 8 bases, with 19 bases between. The CDR3 consists of 14 residues. CDR3 loop: CASSPSRWGLKQYF. In DNA form, the CDR3 reads TGTGCCAGCAGCCCCTCGCGGTGGGGGCTCAAGCAGTACTTC.

This chain joins TRBV18 and TRBJ2-5; TRBD2 matches at 8 bases. CDR3 length: 13 amino acids. The J segment lost 9 bases and the V segment lost 3 bases, leaving 6 bases of the junction unmatched. The germline CDR1 and CDR2 sequences are KGHSH and LQKENI. CDR3 amino acids: CASSPLVAGPQYF. DNA for the CDR3: TGTGCCAGCTCACCTTTGGTAGCGGGGCCCCAGTACTTC.

This clonotype is classed as large (0.1 to 1%). V gene TRBV6-5 combines with J gene TRBJ1-5, with 9 positions matching TRBD1. The CDR3 spans 14 residues. Trimming took 3 bases from V and 7 from J; bases not matched to a gene: 4. The V gene's germline CDR1 is MNHEY and CDR2 SVGAGI. The CDR3 nucleotides are TGTGCCAGCAGTTATGGGACAGGGCGGCAGCCCCAGCATTTT. Translating gives CASSYGTGRQPQHF.

In this sample, this clonotype is medium-sized. CDR3 nucleotides: TGTGCCACCAGTAATCGGGACTCCACTTCAGATACGCAGTATTTT. Translating it yields CATSNRDSTSDTQYF. The genes are TRBV24-1 and TRBJ2-3; possibly TRBD2 for D (6 bases). CDR1 KGHDR and CDR2 SFDVKD come from the germline V gene. There are 15 residues in the CDR3. V lost 6 bases to trimming and J lost 4 bases, with 16 bases between them.

This clonotype appeared a few times. The CDR3 coding sequence is TGTGCCAGCAGTGGCGGCGGGAGGGAATTCAATGAGCAGTTCTTC. Translated: CASSGGGREFNEQFF. The chain has TRBV2 and TRBJ2-1; TRBD2 aligns across 9 bases. The J segment lost 6 bases and the V segment lost 4 bases, leaving 7 bases of the junction unmatched. The CDR3 sequence is 15 residues long. CDR1 and CDR2 (germline): SNHLY, FYNNEI.

V and J are TRBV6-6 and TRBJ1-3, with D possibly being TRBD1 (6 bases). This CDR3 region has 16 residues. The ends were cut back, 4 bases at V and 0 bases at J, with 13 bases in the middle. Germline lookup yields CDR1 MNHNY and CDR2 SVGAGI (reference sequence). This chain's CDR3 is CASSLTRGLSGNTIYF. The CDR3 DNA reads as TGTGCCAGCAGTTTAACCAGGGGCCTCTCTGGAAACACCATATATTTT.

By share, this clonotype ranks as large. The V and J genes are TRBV29-1 and TRBJ2-5; D is possibly TRBD1 (5 bases). Germline assignment: CDR1 SQVTM and CDR2 ANQGSEA. The V end was cut by 2 bases, the J end by 1 base, with 11 bases between. CDR3 length equals 14 residues. The CDR3 region is CSVETRQSQETQYF. The CDR3 region has the DNA TGCAGCGTTGAAACACGACAGTCCCAAGAGACCCAGTACTTC.

By frequency in the sample, this clonotype is large. The V gene is TRBV13, the J gene TRBJ1-3; D possibly corresponds to TRBD1 (6 bases). This CDR3 spans 15 amino acids. The germline gives CDR1 PRHDT, CDR2 FYEKMQ (reference sequence). Trimming took off 1 base at V and 2 bases at J, with 9 bases between the two ends. The DNA for the CDR3 is TGTGCCAGCAGCTTAGAGGGGGAGCCTGGAAACACCATATATTTT. This translates into CASSLEGEPGNTIYF.

This clonotype is termed large (0.1 to 1%). The rearrangement uses TRBV19 and TRBJ2-7; 9 nucleotides line up with TRBD2. With 6 bases clipped from V and 3 bases from J, the junction kept 3 bases outside the gene matches. Germline V gene lookup returns CDR1 LNHDA and CDR2 SQIVND (reference sequence). This CDR3 is built from 13 residues. CDR3 bases: TGTGCCAGTAGCGCGGGGGGGAGCTACGAGCAGTACTTC. The encoded protein is CASSAGGSYEQYF.

Remarks on this clonotype: An end of the junction differs from the germline gene, which may be a read error. This chain connects TRBV19 to TRBJ1-1; perhaps TRBD1 as D (5 bases). Germline-derived CDR1 and CDR2 are LNHDA and SQIVND (reference sequence). The CDR3 has 13 amino acids. CDR3 DNA sequence: TGTGCCAGGAGACCACGGGGGGGGACGGAAGATGTCTGG. It is translated as CARRPRGGTEDVW.

This clonotype is judged medium-sized. The chain carries TRBV19 and TRBJ1-4, with 7 bases that match TRBD1. Per germline, CDR1 LNHDA and CDR2 SQIVND (reference sequence). V trimming: 5 bases; J trimming: 0 bases; junction bases outside the gene matches: 3. The CDR3 consists of 15 residues. Here the CDR3 reads CASSAGTATNEKLFF. The DNA for the CDR3 is TGTGCCAGTAGTGCCGGGACAGCAACTAATGAAAAACTGTTTTTT.